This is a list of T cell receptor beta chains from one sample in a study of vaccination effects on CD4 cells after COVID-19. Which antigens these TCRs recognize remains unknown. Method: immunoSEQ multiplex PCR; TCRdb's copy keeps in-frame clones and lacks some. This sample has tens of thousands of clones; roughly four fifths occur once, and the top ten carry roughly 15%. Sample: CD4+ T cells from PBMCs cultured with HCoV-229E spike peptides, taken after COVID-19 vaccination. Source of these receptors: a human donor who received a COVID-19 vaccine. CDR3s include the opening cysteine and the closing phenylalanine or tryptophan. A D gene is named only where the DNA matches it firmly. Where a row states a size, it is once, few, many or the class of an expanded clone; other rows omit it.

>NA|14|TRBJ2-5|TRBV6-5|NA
TGTGCCAGCAGTTACCAGGGGGGGTGGGAGACCCAGTACTTC
CASSYQGGWETQYF
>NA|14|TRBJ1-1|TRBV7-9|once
TGTGCCAGCAGCCGGACAGTGGGGGGAACTGAAGCTTTCTTT
CASSRTVGGTEAFF
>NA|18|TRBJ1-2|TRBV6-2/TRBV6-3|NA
TGTGCCAGCAGTTACGAGGGTTTCAGGGTCCAAGGGAGCTATGGCTACACCTTC
CASSYEGFRVQGSYGYTF
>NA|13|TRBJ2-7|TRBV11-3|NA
TGTGCCAGCAGCGTAGACGGGGAGCGGGAGCAGTACTTC
CASSVDGEREQYF
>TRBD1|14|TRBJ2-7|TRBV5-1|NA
TGCGCCAGCAGCAGGACAGGGGCCAGCTACGAGCAGTACTTC
CASSRTGASYEQYF
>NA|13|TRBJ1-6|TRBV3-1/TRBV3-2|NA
TGTGCCAGCAGCCTCAGGGAGGATTCACCCCTCCACTTT
CASSLREDSPLHF
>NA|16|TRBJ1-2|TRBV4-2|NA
TGTGCCAGCAGCCAAGAATTAGACAGGAGAAAAAATGGCTACACCTTC
CASSQELDRRKNGYTF
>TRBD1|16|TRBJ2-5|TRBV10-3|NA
TGTGCCATCAGTGATGCCGGGACAGGGATACAAGAGACCCAGTACTTC
CAISDAGTGIQETQYF
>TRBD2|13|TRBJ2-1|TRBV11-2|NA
TGTGCCAGCAGCTTAGCGGGAGGGCCGGGTCAGTTCTTC
CASSLAGGPGQFF
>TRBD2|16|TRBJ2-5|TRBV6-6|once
TGTGCCAGCAGTTCGAGACTAGCGGGGGGACAAGAGACCCAGTACTTC
CASSSRLAGGQETQYF
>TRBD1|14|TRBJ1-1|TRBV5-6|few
TGTGCCAGCAGCTTTGCAGGGGGGGACACTGAAGCTTTCTTT
CASSFAGGDTEAFF
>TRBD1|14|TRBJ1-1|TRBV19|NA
TGTGCCAGTAGGCGACAGGGGGCAGGGACTGAAGCTTTCTTT
CASRRQGAGTEAFF
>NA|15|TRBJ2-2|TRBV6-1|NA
TGTGCCAGCAGTGAACCAGGATTGAGCACCGGGGAGCTGTTTTTT
CASSEPGLSTGELFF
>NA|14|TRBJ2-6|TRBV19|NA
TGTGCCAGCCAATGGACTTCTGGGGCCAACGTCCTGACTTTC
CASQWTSGANVLTF
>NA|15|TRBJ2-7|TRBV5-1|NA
TGCGCCAGCAGCCGCCAGGGTGGGGGCGGGTACGAGCAGTACTTC
CASSRQGGGGYEQYF
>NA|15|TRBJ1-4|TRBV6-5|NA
TGTGCCAGCAGTTACTTGGGAGTTCATAATGAAAAACTGTTTTTT
CASSYLGVHNEKLFF
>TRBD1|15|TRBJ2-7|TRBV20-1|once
TGCAGTGCTAGTTCACGACAGGGCGCGCTCTACGAGCAGTACTTC
CSASSRQGALYEQYF
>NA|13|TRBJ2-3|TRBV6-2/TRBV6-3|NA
TGTGCCAGCAGCCCAGAGGGGGCAGATACGCAGTATTTT
CASSPEGADTQYF
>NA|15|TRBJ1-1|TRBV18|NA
TGTGCCAGCTCACCAAGGGGGGTTCGGAGCACTGAAGCTTTCTTT
CASSPRGVRSTEAFF
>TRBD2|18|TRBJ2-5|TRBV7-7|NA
TGTGCCAGCAGCTCGGGACTAGCGGGGAGGGGGGTCCAAGAGACCCAGTACTTC
CASSSGLAGRGVQETQYF
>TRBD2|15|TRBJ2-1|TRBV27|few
TGTGCCAGCAGATTAGCGGGAGGAAAGAACAATGAGCAGTTCTTC
CASRLAGGKNNEQFF
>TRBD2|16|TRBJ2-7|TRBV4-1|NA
TGCGCCAGCAGCCAAGAGTCTAGCGGGAGGGCCTACGAGCAGTACTTC
CASSQESSGRAYEQYF